This T cell receptor beta chain comes out of a study of blood T cell repertoires in COVID-19. In the study overall: PBMCs, B-cell-depleted T cells, or T cells were the source of the cDNA or gDNA that made up the material.

Per the original data handling: Amplified reference gene primers provided the basis for estimating nucleated cell counts. Libraries were prepared by immunoSEQ multiplex PCR; TCRdb keeps only in-frame clonotypes and omits some of them. D and trimming come from the DNA, and the V and J calls and clone size come from that table. The sample shows approximately 260,000 clones, about 89% of them seen only once. The CDR3 runs to 13 residues. CDR1 is ENHRY, CDR2 SYGVKD, per germline. The trim removed 8 bases at V and 0 bases at J, leaving 1 base unmatched. The chain joins TRBV10-3 to TRBJ2-3; 8 bases line up with TRBD2. The clonotype comes from a man between 50 and 59 years old with acute or convalescent COVID-19. The sequencing sample was made of peripheral blood. In DNA form, the CDR3 reads TGTGCCATCGCGGGGGGTAGCACAGATACGCAGTATTTT. Translation: CAIAGGSTDTQYF.